Sequencing of this TCR beta chain was carried out in a study of OX40 agonist ivuxolimab in advanced cancers. The overall study: The study gave patients intravenous ivuxolimab at 0.01 to 10 mg/kg every 2 weeks.

Sequencing was performed with immunoSEQ multiplex PCR; in TCRdb, only in-frame clones are kept and a portion is missing. The sample lists 70,000 or so clones; about 90% were seen once. The receptor was derived from an adult with an advanced solid tumor such as melanoma, head and neck, liver or kidney cancer. Sequenced here: CD4+ or CD8+ T cells sorted from blood, sampled in a trial of the OX40 agonist ivuxolimab.

The CDR3 is CASDRGLAVNTGELFF. The CDR3 nucleotides are TGTGCCAGCGATAGGGGACTAGCGGTGAACACCGGGGAGCTGTTTTTT. The chain links TRBV19 to TRBJ2-2; 11 nucleotides match TRBD2. Germline V gives CDR1 LNHDA, CDR2 SQIVND (reference sequence). The ends lost 9 bases at V and 1 base at J; junction bases unmatched: 7. There are 16 residues in the CDR3.